Reported below is one T cell receptor (beta chain). This clonotype has ten or more counts. Its binding antigen is unknown. Base qualities are not at hand, and no much larger clone is one base apart. These data come from a study of breast tumors, draining lymph nodes, adjacent tissues (dated by TCRdb to about 2016). For the wider study: TCR beta repertoires were compared across tumor, adjacent nontumor tissue and axillary lymph nodes obtained from breast cancer patients. The study was designed to assess the relationships and possible T-cell exchange between tumor, surrounding tissue and draining lymph node repertoires in human breast cancer. Broader findings and caveats from the paper: A scenario in which most tumor T cells derive from the lymph node and then expand within tumor tissue was judged to be consistent with the data. In luminal-like breast cancer, tumor and nontumor tissue repertoires resembled each other significantly more than in basal-like breast cancer. Tumors showed preferential V and J gene usage, and their T-cell repertoire diversity fell below that of lymph nodes yet above that of nontumor tissue. The study presented the conclusion that tumor T cells originate in lymph nodes as consistent with a hypothesis, not as something directly demonstrated.

The axillary draining lymph nodes of breast cancer patients were the source of the lymph node samples. The trim is 5 bases for V and 2 bases for J, with a gap of 15 bases between the germline ends. The CDR3 has 15 amino acids, counting the end cysteine and phenylalanine. The only DNA kept is the CDR3, 45 bases in frame from the first base. CDR1 and CDR2, per the germline V gene (reference sequence), are LNHNV and YYDKDF. The sequencing machine was an Illumina HiSeq 2000. Multiplex PCR amplification was used to build the TCR beta chain libraries. High-throughput sequencing was used to analyze the amplified TCR beta chain products. TCRdb itself trimmed the public reads at Q25 with fastp, ran MiXCR and retained productive beta chains. When rows share a CDR3 protein, they turn into one entry using the most common DNA and genes. This sample holds some 170,000 distinct CDR3 sequences; around a third were observed only once. The ten largest make up around 4% of the sample.

This clonotype was obtained from a female donor with breast cancer. Some clones in this sample may be carry-over from other donors' samples. Recombination connected TRBV15 to TRBJ2-5; TRBD2 is possibly the D segment (5 matching bases). Sequenced sample: axillary lymph node tissue. The DNA sequence is as follows: TGTGCCACCAGCGCCCAAGGAGCGGCGCAAGAGACCCAGTACTTC. This encodes CATSAQGAAQETQYF.